A few counts support the clone carrying this T cell receptor (beta chain). Its antigen is unknown. The data originate from a study of beta chain features in type 1 diabetes. All of the isolated RNA was reverse transcribed, so expressed TCRB transcripts were sequenced. The data were produced by immunoSEQ multiplex PCR, yet TCRdb's version contains in-frame clones alone and is incomplete. The sample includes 810,000 or so clones, about 17% of them seen just once. General study results and limits: Any PCR bias toward short templates would affect both groups alike. There was no resolution here of whether HLA type influences TCRB rearrangement. Naive, central memory and regulatory TCRB repertoires appeared more similar among patients than healthy donors.

Purities over 95% were achieved in all sorted populations. CDR3 length: 15 residues. V shed 3 bases and J shed 4 bases, with 13 bases lying between them. Germline V gene data show CDR1 as SGHAT and CDR2 as FQNNGV. The specimen sequenced was naive CD4+ T cells from blood. The chain is built from TRBV11-2 and TRBJ2-1, with D unclear. This receptor was obtained from a young woman in good health. The DNA for the CDR3 is TGTGCCAGCAGCTTCATAAGGGTTGGGTACAATGAGCAGTTCTTC. Translating it yields CASSFIRVGYNEQFF.